The T cell receptor beta chain described here comes from a study of T cells in Graves' hyperthyroidism and ophthalmopathy. RNA transcripts served as the template for amplifying TCR beta CDR3 regions. HTBI primers were employed in a first-round RT-PCR of the TCR CDR3. From the multiplex PCR reads, TCRdb called clonotypes with MiXCR, one entry per CDR3 protein. The repertoire holds around 240,000 distinct CDR3 sequences, about 15% seen once, with 28% in the top ten. This clonotype appeared many times. This CDR3 region has 16 residues. Germline CDR1 is MGHRA and CDR2 is YSYEKL. V shed 0 bases and J shed 4 bases, with 15 bases lying between them.

The sample consisted of blood. The V call is TRBV4-1, the J call TRBJ1-2; TRBD1 is a possible D gene (5 bases). The receptor was derived from a woman in her late teens or twenties with Graves' ophthalmopathy. The CDR3 coding sequence is TGCGCCAGCAGCCAAGATCTTTGGGCAGGGCTCTATGGCTACACCTTC. Translation gives CASSQDLWAGLYGYTF.